What follows are 13 T cell receptor beta chains derived from one specimen sequenced in a study of blood T cell repertoires in COVID-19. TCRdb's table, derived via immunoSEQ multiplex PCR, lists solely in-frame clones and lacks some. Here the sample spans roughly 230,000 clones, 90% being singletons. The sample taken for sequencing was peripheral blood. These receptors came from a woman aged 60 to 75 with COVID-19, enrolled during active disease.

The rearrangement links TRBV5-1 to TRBJ2-1; 7 bases align to TRBD2. The CDR3 consists of 14 residues. Germline V gene sequence: CDR1 SGHRS, CDR2 YFSETQ. V was clipped by 3 bases and J by 10 bases; unmatched bases: 10. CDR3 region: CASSSGTTIREQFF. DNA for the CDR3: TGCGCCAGCAGCTCGGGGACTACAATTCGGGAGCAGTTCTTC.

J is TRBJ2-5 and V is TRBV9; D is uncertain. The CDR3 totals 15 residues. CDR1 and CDR2 (germline): SGDLS, YYNGEE. V was clipped by 0 bases and J by 0 bases, with 9 bases between them. This CDR3 is CASSVASHNQETQYF. The CDR3 coding sequence is TGTGCCAGCAGCGTAGCGTCCCACAACCAAGAGACCCAGTACTTC.

The chain uses TRBV3-1 (or the pseudogene TRBV3-2) and TRBJ1-5, with a possible D match to TRBD1 (5 bases). Germline CDR1 LGHDT, CDR2 YNNKEL (reference sequence). This CDR3 contains 15 residues. V lost 1 base to trimming and J lost 5 bases, with 12 bases between them. The CDR3 DNA is TGTGCCAGCAGCCAAGTGCGGGGGGTGGATCAGCCCCAGCATTTT. Its translation: CASSQVRGVDQPQHF.

J is TRBJ2-4 and V is TRBV6-4; possible D gene TRBD1, 5 bases. This CDR3 spans 18 amino acids. The ends were cut back, 4 bases at V and 4 bases at J, with 23 bases in the middle. From germline, CDR1 is MRHNA and CDR2 SNTAGT. The CDR3 loop reads CASSAPPFGAPAKNIQYF. Here the CDR3 DNA reads TGTGCCAGCAGTGCCCCACCCTTTGGGGCTCCAGCGAAAAACATTCAGTACTTC.

The chain employs TRBV4-3 and TRBJ1-6; 8 bases are a match to TRBD1. V shed 0 bases and J 7 bases; nucleotides not matched to a gene: 2. CDR1 is LGHNA and CDR2 is YSLEER in the germline V gene. The CDR3 extends over 15 amino acids. The CDR3 reads CASSQDQGANSPLHF. Here the CDR3 DNA reads TGCGCCAGCAGCCAAGATCAGGGGGCGAATTCACCCCTCCACTTT.

The V gene is TRBV15, the J gene TRBJ2-1; perhaps TRBD2 as D (7 bases). The CDR3 runs 16 residues. Trimming stripped 0 bases from V and 5 bases from J, with 14 bases between. Per the germline V gene, CDR1 is LNHNV and CDR2 is YYDKDF (reference sequence). Here the CDR3 reads CATSRELAGAHNEQFF. As DNA, the CDR3 is TGTGCCACCAGCAGAGAATTGGCGGGGGCCCACAATGAGCAGTTCTTC.

The chain joins TRBV6-5 to TRBJ2-2; 8 bases align to TRBD1. The germline V gene encodes CDR1 MNHEY and CDR2 SVGAGI. There are 13 residues in the CDR3. V trimming: 6 bases; J trimming: 8 bases; junction bases outside the gene matches: 5. CDR3 residues: CASSDRGAGELFF. CDR3 in DNA: TGTGCCAGCAGCGACAGGGGTGCAGGGGAGCTGTTTTTT.

DNA for the CDR3: TGTGCCAGCAGCTCCCAGACAGGGGGGAACACTGAAGCTTTCTTT. Amino acids: CASSSQTGGNTEAFF. The chain recombines TRBV11-1 with TRBJ1-1; TRBD1 aligns across 9 bases. V was clipped by 4 bases and J by 1 base; unmatched bases: 4. Germline loops: CDR1 SGHAT, CDR2 FQDESV (reference sequence). CDR3 length: 15 amino acids.

Concerning this clone: The same CDR3 can be traced to other DNA sequences in this sample. The chain has TRBV27 and TRBJ1-2; D is possibly TRBD1 (5 bases). The CDR3 spans 13 residues. Trimming shortened V by 2 bases and J by 4 bases, and 8 bases separated the two germline ends. Germline V gene lookup returns CDR1 MNHEY and CDR2 SMNVEV (reference sequence). This CDR3 is CASSLGAGYGYTF. For the CDR3, the DNA is TGTGCCAGCAGTTTAGGGGCAGGCTATGGCTACACCTTC.

The chain employs TRBV6-4 and TRBJ1-2; D is possibly TRBD1 (5 bases). This CDR3 is 13 amino acids long. Per germline, CDR1 MRHNA and CDR2 SNTAGT. Trimming took off 6 bases at V and 6 bases at J, with 14 bases between the two ends. The CDR3 here is CASRPGLGHGYTF. CDR3 in DNA: TGTGCCAGCAGGCCGGGCCTGGGGCATGGCTACACCTTC.

The chain combines TRBV6-5 with TRBJ2-1, with D perhaps TRBD2 (6 bases). This CDR3 is 15 amino acids long. Germline V gene data show CDR1 as MNHEY and CDR2 as SVGAGI. Trimming removed 0 bases from V and 8 bases from J, with 14 bases in between. The CDR3 spells CASSYSGGRDYEQFF. DNA for the CDR3: TGTGCCAGCAGTTACTCCGGCGGCAGGGACTATGAGCAGTTCTTC.

Remarks on this clone: The same CDR3 is also encoded by other DNA sequences in this sample. The chain is built from TRBV18 and TRBJ1-3; a possible D gene is TRBD1 (5 bases). V shed 0 bases and J shed 0 bases, with 6 bases lying between them. This CDR3 has 15 amino acids. CDR1 and CDR2 from the germline V gene are KGHSH and LQKENI. The CDR3: CASSPPGLSGNTIYF. In DNA, the CDR3 is TGTGCCAGCTCACCACCGGGACTCTCTGGAAACACCATATATTTT. Full variable domain (missing parts from reference TRBV18 and TRBJ1-3): NAGVMQNPRHLVRRRGQEARLRCSPMKGHSHVYWYRQLPEEGLKFMVYLQKENIIDESGMPKERFSAEFPKEGPSILRIQQVVRGDSAAYFCASSPPGLSGNTIYFGEGSWLTVV.

The gene calls are TRBV18 and TRBJ2-2; maybe TRBD2 (5 bases). Trimming took off 5 bases at V and 1 base at J, with 8 bases between the two ends. The germline gives CDR1 KGHSH, CDR2 LQKENI. There are 14 residues in the CDR3. The CDR3 bases are TGTGCCAGCTCAGTCGGGGTGAACACCGGGGAGCTGTTTTTT. It specifies CASSVGVNTGELFF.